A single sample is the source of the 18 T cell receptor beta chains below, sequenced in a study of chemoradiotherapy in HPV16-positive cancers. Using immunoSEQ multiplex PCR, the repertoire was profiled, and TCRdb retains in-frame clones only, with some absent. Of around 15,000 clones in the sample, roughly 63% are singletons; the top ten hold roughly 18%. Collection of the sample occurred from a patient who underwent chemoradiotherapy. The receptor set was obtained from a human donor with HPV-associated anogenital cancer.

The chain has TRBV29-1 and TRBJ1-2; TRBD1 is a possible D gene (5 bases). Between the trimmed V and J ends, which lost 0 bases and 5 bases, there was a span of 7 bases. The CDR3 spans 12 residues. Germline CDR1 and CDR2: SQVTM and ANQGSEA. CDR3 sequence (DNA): TGCAGCGTTGAAGATTGGGGGTATGGCTACACCTTC. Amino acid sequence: CSVEDWGYGYTF.

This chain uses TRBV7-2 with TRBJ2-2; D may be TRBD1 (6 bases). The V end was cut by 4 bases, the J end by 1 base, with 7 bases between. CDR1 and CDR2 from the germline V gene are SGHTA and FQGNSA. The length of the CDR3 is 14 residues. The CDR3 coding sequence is TGTGCCAGCAGCTACAGGGTGAACACCGGGGAGCTGTTTTTT. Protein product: CASSYRVNTGELFF.

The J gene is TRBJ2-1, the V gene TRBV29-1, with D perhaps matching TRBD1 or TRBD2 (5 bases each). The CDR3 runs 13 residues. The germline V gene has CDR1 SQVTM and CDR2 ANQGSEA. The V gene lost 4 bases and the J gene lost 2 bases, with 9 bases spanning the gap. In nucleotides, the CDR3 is TGCAGCGTTGGAGGGGCAACCTACAATGAGCAGTTCTTC. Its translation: CSVGGATYNEQFF.

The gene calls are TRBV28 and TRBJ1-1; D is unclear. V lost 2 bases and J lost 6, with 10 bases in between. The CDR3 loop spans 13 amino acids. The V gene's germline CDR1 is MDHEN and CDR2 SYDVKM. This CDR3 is CASSLGRIPEAFF. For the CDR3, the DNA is TGTGCCAGCAGTTTAGGACGGATTCCTGAAGCTTTCTTT.

In nucleotides, the CDR3 is TGTGCCAGCAACAGGCTCCCCTACGAGCAGTACTTC. Translated, it gives CASNRLPYEQYF. V gene TRBV2 combines with J gene TRBJ2-7, with a tentative D call TRBD1 (5 bases). The V end was cut by 7 bases, the J end by 2 bases, with 9 bases between. The CDR3 loop spans 12 amino acids. CDR1 SNHLY and CDR2 FYNNEI come from the germline V gene.

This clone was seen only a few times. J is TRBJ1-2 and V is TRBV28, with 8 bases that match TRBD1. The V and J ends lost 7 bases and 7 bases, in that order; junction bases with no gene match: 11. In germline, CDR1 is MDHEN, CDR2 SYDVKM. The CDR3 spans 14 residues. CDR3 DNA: TGTGCCAGCATCACCAGGGGGCTTAGGATTGGCTACACCTTC. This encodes CASITRGLRIGYTF.

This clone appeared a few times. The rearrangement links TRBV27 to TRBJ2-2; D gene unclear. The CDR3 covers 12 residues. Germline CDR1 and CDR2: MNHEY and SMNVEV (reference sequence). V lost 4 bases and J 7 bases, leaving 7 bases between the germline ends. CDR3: CASSSSRGELFF. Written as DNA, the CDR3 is TGTGCCAGCAGTTCATCCCGCGGGGAGCTGTTTTTT.

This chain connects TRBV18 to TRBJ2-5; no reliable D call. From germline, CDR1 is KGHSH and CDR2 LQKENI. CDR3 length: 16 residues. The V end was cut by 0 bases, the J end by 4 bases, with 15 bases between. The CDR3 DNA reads TGTGCCAGCTCACCACCGATAGGGTGGACGAGAGAGACCCAGTACTTC. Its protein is CASSPPIGWTRETQYF.

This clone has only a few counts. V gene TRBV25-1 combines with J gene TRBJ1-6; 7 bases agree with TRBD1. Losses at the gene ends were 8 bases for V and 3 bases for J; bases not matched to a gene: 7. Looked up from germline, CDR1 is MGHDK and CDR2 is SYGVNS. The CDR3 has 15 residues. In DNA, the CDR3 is TGTGCCAGCGGCAAACAGGGGATCTATAATTCACCCCTCCACTTT. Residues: CASGKQGIYNSPLHF.

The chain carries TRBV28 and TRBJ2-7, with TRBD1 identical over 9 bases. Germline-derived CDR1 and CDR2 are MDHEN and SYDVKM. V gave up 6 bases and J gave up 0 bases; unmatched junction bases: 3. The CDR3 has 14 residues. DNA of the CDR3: TGTGCCAGCAGAAAGACAGGGGGCTCCTACGAGCAGTACTTC. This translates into CASRKTGGSYEQYF. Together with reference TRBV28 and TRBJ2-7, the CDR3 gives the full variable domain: DVKVTQSSRYLVKRTGEKVFLECVQDMDHENMFWYRQDPGLGLRLIYFSYDVKMKEKGDIPEGYSVSREKKERFSLILESASTNQTSMYLCASRKTGGSYEQYFGPGTRLTVT.

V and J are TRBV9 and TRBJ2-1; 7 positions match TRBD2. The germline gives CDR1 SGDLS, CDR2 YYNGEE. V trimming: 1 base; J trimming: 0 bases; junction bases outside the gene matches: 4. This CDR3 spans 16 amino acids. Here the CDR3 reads CASSVLAGSSYNEQFF. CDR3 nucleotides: TGTGCCAGCAGCGTATTAGCGGGTAGCTCCTACAATGAGCAGTTCTTC.

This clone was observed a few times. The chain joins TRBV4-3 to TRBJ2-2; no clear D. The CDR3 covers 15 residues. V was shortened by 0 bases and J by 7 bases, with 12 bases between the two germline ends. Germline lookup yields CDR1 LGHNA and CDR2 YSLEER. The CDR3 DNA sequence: TGCGCCAGCAGCCAAGATATCCCGGTCTTCGGGGAGCTGTTTTTT. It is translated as CASSQDIPVFGELFF.

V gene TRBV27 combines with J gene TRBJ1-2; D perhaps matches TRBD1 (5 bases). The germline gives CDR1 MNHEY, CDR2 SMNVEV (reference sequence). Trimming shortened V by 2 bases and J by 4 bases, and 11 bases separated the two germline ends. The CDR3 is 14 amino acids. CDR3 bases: TGTGCCAGCAGTTTAGGGGGGTCGGTCTATGGCTACACCTTC. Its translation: CASSLGGSVYGYTF.

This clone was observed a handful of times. The CDR3 loop is CASSFGATDDSPLHF. CDR3 bases: TGTGCCAGCAGCTTCGGGGCCACAGACGATTCACCCCTCCACTTT. The rearrangement uses TRBV5-4 and TRBJ1-6; D may be TRBD1 (5 bases). Trimming removed 2 bases at V and 8 bases at J, with 14 bases between. Germline lookup yields CDR1 SGHNT and CDR2 YYREEE (reference sequence). This CDR3 is built from 15 residues.

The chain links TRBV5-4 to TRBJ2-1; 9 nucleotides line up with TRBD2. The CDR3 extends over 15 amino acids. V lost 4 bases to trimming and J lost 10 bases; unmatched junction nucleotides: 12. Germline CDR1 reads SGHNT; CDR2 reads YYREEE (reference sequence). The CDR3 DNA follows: TGTGCCAGCAGCCTCCAGCGGGGGGCGCTTCGGGAGCAGTTCTTC. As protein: CASSLQRGALREQFF.

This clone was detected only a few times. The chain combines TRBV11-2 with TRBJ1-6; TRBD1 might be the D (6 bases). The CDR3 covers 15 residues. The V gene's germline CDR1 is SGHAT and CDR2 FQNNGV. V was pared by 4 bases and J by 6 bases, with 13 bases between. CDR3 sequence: CASSSPRGFNSPLHF. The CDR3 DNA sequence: TGTGCCAGCAGCTCGCCCAGGGGTTTTAATTCACCCCTCCACTTT.

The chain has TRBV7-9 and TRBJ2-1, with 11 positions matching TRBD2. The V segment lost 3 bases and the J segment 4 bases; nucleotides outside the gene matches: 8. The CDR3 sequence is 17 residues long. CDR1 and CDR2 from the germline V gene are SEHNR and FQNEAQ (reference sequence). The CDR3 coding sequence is TGTGCCAGCAGCTTCCTTAGCGGGGGGGTGAGATACAATGAGCAGTTCTTC. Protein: CASSFLSGGVRYNEQFF.

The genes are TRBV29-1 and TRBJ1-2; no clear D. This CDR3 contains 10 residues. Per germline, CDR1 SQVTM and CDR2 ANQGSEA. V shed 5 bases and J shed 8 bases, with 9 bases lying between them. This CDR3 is CSVQENGYTF. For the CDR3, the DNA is TGCAGCGTTCAGGAAAACGGCTACACCTTC.